This TCR beta chain was retrieved from a study of T cells in Graves' hyperthyroidism and ophthalmopathy. This CDR3 comprises 13 residues. The germline CDR1 and CDR2 sequences are SGHTA and FQGTGA. V shed 5 bases, J shed 11 bases, and the junction held 11 bases outside the gene matches. Stable Graves' hyperthyroidism meant no ophthalmopathy progression within 18 months. Subjects aged 18 to 65 presented with newly diagnosed hyperthyroidism of less than 2 months' duration. Any patient presenting with uncontrolled infection, other autoimmune disease, pregnancy or lactation was left out. Researchers amplified the TCR beta CDR3 regions from RNA transcripts. With the HTBI primer set, the TCR CDR3 went through a first round of RT-PCR. TCRdb fed the multiplex PCR reads into MiXCR, producing one record per CDR3 protein. The table shows more than 35,000 distinct CDR3 sequences, with 45% to 50% occurring only once.

This clonotype was observed at least ten times. Sequencing input: peripheral blood or thyroid tissue (not recorded which). This TCR came from a woman in her forties or fifties with Graves' hyperthyroidism. The J gene is TRBJ1-1, the V gene TRBV7-3; 7 bases map to TRBD1. CDR3 bases: TGTGCCAGCAGCGCCCGACAGGGAGGCTGGGCTTTCTTT. This codes for CASSARQGGWAFF.